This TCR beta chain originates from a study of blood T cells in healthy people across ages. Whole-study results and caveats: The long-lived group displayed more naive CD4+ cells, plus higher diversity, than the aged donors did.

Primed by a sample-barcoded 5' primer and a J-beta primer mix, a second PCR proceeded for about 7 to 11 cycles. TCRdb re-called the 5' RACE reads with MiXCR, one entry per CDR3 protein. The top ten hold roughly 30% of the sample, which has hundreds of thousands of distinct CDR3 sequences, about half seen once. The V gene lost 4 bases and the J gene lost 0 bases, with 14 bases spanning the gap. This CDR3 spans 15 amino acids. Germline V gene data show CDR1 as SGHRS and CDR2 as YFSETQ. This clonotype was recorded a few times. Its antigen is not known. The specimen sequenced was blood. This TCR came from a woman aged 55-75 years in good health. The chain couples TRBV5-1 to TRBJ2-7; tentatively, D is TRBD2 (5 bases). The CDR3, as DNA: TGCGCCAGCAGCAACGGACTGACAAGCTCCTACGAGCAGTACTTC. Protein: CASSNGLTSSYEQYF.